Listed below are T cell receptor beta chains from one sample, sequenced in a study of T cell repertoires in cytomegalovirus infection. Via MiXCR, TCRdb re-called the reads, giving one row per CDR3 protein. The profile covers 600,000 to 800,000 distinct CDR3 sequences, with approximately 25% appearing a single time and 6.5% to 10% taken by the ten largest. The sequenced sample consisted of CD8+ T cells from PBMCs. Receptor source: a human donor in good health (CMV status not recorded). Some clones in this sample may be carry-over from other donors' samples. The CDR3 runs from the conserved cysteine through the conserved F or W. The D gene is left open where the match is weak. Clone size is shown for a subset of rows, as once, few, many or a class of expanded clone.

d_call: NA; j_call: TRBJ2-3; clone_size: many; v_call: TRBV7-2; cdr3_nt: TGTGCCAGCAGCTTAGACGCCCGGGACGAGATAACAGATACGCAGTATTTT; cdr3_aa: CASSLDARDEITDTQYF
d_call: NA; j_call: TRBJ1-5; clone_size: NA; v_call: TRBV7-2; cdr3_nt: TGTGTCAGCAGCGACCGGGAGTATAGCAATCAGCCCCAGCATTTT; cdr3_aa: CVSSDREYSNQPQHF
d_call: TRBD1; j_call: TRBJ1-1; clone_size: few; v_call: TRBV20-1; cdr3_nt: TGCAGTGCCCAAGGACAGGGGGCGTTATGGACTGAAGCTTTCTTT; cdr3_aa: CSAQGQGALWTEAFF
d_call: NA; j_call: TRBJ2-7; clone_size: NA; v_call: TRBV20-1; cdr3_nt: TGCAGTGCTAGAGATAAGAACGGAATCTCCTACGAGCAGTACTTC; cdr3_aa: CSARDKNGISYEQYF
d_call: NA; j_call: TRBJ1-1; clone_size: NA; v_call: TRBV20-1; cdr3_nt: TGCAGTGCTAGATTCGGCTTGAACACTGAAGCTTTCTTT; cdr3_aa: CSARFGLNTEAFF
d_call: NA; j_call: TRBJ2-1; clone_size: NA; v_call: TRBV20-1; cdr3_nt: TGCAGTGCTAGAGATCGTAGGGGGGAAAACAATGAGCAGTTCTTC; cdr3_aa: CSARDRRGENNEQFF
d_call: NA; j_call: TRBJ1-1; clone_size: NA; v_call: TRBV12-3/TRBV12-4; cdr3_nt: TGTGCCAGCAGTTTTAGCAGGGCGAACACTGAAGCTTTCTTT; cdr3_aa: CASSFSRANTEAFF
d_call: TRBD2; j_call: TRBJ2-3; clone_size: NA; v_call: TRBV6-5; cdr3_nt: TGTGCCAGCAGTTACTCATGGCGGGGGAGCACAGATACGCAGTATTTT; cdr3_aa: CASSYSWRGSTDTQYF
d_call: NA; j_call: TRBJ2-5; clone_size: many; v_call: TRBV7-3; cdr3_nt: TGTGCCAGCAGCAAGCTTAGTAGGACACCCCAAGAGACCCAGTACTTC; cdr3_aa: CASSKLSRTPQETQYF
d_call: NA; j_call: TRBJ1-2; clone_size: few; v_call: TRBV20-1; cdr3_nt: TGCAGTGCGACTGACAGGCAAGCTGGCTATGGCTACACCTTC; cdr3_aa: CSATDRQAGYGYTF
d_call: NA; j_call: TRBJ1-1; clone_size: NA; v_call: TRBV25-1; cdr3_nt: TGTGCCAGCAGCTTCAACTTGCGGGGTGAAGCTTTCTTT; cdr3_aa: CASSFNLRGEAFF
d_call: NA; j_call: TRBJ2-1; clone_size: many; v_call: TRBV7-9; cdr3_nt: TGTGCCAGCAGCTTACCAGGGTTCTACAATGAGCAGTTCTTC; cdr3_aa: CASSLPGFYNEQFF
d_call: NA; j_call: TRBJ1-5; clone_size: many; v_call: TRBV28; cdr3_nt: TGTGCCAGCAGTTTTGCAGATTTGGGTCAGCCCCAGCATTTT; cdr3_aa: CASSFADLGQPQHF
d_call: NA; j_call: TRBJ1-5; clone_size: many; v_call: TRBV10-3; cdr3_nt: TGTGCCATCAGTGATGTCCAGGGCAATCAGCCCCAGCATTTT; cdr3_aa: CAISDVQGNQPQHF
d_call: NA; j_call: TRBJ2-5; clone_size: NA; v_call: TRBV20-1; cdr3_nt: TGCAGTGCTAGAGTCGGGATACCCCAAGAGACCCAGTACTTC; cdr3_aa: CSARVGIPQETQYF
d_call: TRBD2; j_call: TRBJ2-1; clone_size: NA; v_call: TRBV6-8; cdr3_nt: TGTGCCAGCAGTTTGGTAGCGGGGATTTACAATGAGCAGTTCTTC; cdr3_aa: CASSLVAGIYNEQFF
d_call: NA; j_call: TRBJ2-5; clone_size: NA; v_call: TRBV29-1; cdr3_nt: TGCAGCGTTGAGTGGGGTTCTTATACCCATCAAGAGACCCAGTACTTC; cdr3_aa: CSVEWGSYTHQETQYF
d_call: TRBD2; j_call: TRBJ2-1; clone_size: NA; v_call: TRBV14; cdr3_nt: TGTGCCAGCAGCCAAGTACGGGGGGGAGTTTACAATGAGCAGTTCTTC; cdr3_aa: CASSQVRGGVYNEQFF
d_call: TRBD2; j_call: TRBJ2-3; clone_size: NA; v_call: TRBV20-1; cdr3_nt: TGCAGTGCTAGAACGTATAGCGGGGGGGCCAAAGCAGATACGCAGTATTTT; cdr3_aa: CSARTYSGGAKADTQYF